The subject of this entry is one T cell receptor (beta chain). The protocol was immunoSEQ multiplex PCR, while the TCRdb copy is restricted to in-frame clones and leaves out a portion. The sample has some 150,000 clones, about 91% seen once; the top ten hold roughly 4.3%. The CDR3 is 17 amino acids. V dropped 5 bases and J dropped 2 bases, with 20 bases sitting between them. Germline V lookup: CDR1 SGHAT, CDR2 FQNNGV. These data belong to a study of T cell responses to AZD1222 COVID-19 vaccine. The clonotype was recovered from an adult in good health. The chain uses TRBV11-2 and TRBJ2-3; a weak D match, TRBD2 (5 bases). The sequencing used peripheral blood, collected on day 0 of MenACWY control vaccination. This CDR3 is CASSIGGADPVTDTQYF. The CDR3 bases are TGTGCCAGCAGCATCGGAGGCGCGGACCCAGTCACAGATACGCAGTATTTT.